This TCR beta chain was recovered during a study of T cells expressing NK-cell markers. The CDR3 covers 15 residues. The germline V gene has CDR1 SGHVS and CDR2 FQNEAQ. TCRdb re-called the 5' RACE reads; one entry per CDR3 protein, DNA not given. The repertoire shows fewer than 200,000 distinct CDR3 sequences; the top ten hold around 20%. On this clonotype: The antigen remains unidentified.

Findings and caveats of the study: NKG2C+ dominant clonotypes from 5 or 6 donors made up about 1.0-7.5% of CD8+ T cells. The study did not resolve the HCMV specificity of expanded NKG2C+ T cell clones.

The V and J genes are TRBV7-8 and TRBJ2-2; TCRdb outputs TRBD1, but without DNA this stays unchecked. The sample was blood T cells: a sorted CD56 or NKG2C T cell subset, CD4+ or CD8+ T cells, or bulk PBMC T cells (not recorded which). The clonotype originates from a woman aged 18 to 75 in good health. CDR3 sequence: CASSPTGTMGGELFF.